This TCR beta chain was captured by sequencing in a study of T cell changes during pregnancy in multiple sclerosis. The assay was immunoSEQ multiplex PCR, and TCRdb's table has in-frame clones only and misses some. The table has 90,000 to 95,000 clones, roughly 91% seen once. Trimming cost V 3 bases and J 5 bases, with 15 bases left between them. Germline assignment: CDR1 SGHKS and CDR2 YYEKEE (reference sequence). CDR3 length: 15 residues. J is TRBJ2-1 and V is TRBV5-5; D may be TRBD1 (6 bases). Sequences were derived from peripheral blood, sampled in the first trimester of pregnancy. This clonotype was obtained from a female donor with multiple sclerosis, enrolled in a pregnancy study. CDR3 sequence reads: CASSWGTDSNNEQFF. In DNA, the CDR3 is TGTGCCAGCAGCTGGGGGACGGACAGCAACAATGAGCAGTTCTTC.